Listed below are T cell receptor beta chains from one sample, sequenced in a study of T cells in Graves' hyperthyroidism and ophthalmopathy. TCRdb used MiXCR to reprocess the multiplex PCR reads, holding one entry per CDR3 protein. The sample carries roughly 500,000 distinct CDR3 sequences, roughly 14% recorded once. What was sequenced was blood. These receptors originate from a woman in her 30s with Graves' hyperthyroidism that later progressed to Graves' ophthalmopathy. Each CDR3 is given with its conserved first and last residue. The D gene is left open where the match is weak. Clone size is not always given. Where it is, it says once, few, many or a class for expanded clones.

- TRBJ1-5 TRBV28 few TGTGCCAGCAGTTTATCCGATGGAGATCAGCCCCAGCATTTT CASSLSDGDQPQHF
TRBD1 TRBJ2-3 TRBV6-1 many TGTGCCAGCAGACAGGGGGCAACAGATACGCAGTATTTT CASRQGATDTQYF
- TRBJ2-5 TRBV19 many TGTGCCAGTAGTCGGACGGTCGTAGAGACCCAGTACTTC CASSRTVVETQYF
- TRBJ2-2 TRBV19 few TGTGCCAGTAGTATACCCCAGAACACCGGGGAGCTGTTTTTT CASSIPQNTGELFF
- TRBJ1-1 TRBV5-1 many TGCGCCAGCAGCTTGTACGGTGCGAATGAAGCTTTCTTT CASSLYGANEAFF
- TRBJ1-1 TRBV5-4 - TGTGCCAGCAGCTCTCGTCAGACTCCTGAAGCTTTCTTT CASSSRQTPEAFF
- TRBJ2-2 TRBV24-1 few TGTGCCACCAGTACCGGGACGGCCGGGGAGCTGTTTTTT CATSTGTAGELFF
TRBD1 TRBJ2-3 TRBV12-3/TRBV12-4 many TGTGCCAGCAGTTTAGCGGATCCGGGACAGAGTCCCACAGATACGCAGTATTTT CASSLADPGQSPTDTQYF
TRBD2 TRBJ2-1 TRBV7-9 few TGTGCCAGCAGCCCGGGACTAGCGGGAGTGATGGAGCAGTTCTTC CASSPGLAGVMEQFF
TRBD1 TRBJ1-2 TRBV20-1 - TGCAGGCTCGGGACAGGGGGCCTTGGTAACTATGGCTACACCTTC CRLGTGGLGNYGYTF
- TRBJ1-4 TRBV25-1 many - CASSSSGDSATNEKLFF
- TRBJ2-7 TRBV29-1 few TGCAGCGCCGAAGGAAGATTAGCCGGCTCCTACGAGCAGTACTTC CSAEGRLAGSYEQYF
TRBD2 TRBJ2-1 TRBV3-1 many TGTGCCAGCAGCCCCTTTACCGGGACTAGGGGTGAGGCTGAGCAGTTCTTC CASSPFTGTRGEAEQFF
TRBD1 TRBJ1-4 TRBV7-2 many TGTGCCAGCAGCTTAGATCCTACAGGGGTTAATGAAAAACTGTTTTTT CASSLDPTGVNEKLFF
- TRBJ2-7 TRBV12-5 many TGTGCTAGTGGCACGGGGGTGGGGGCGATGAGAGACGAGCAGTACTTC CASGTGVGAMRDEQYF
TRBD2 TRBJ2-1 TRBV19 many TGTGCCAGTAGGAGGACTAGCGGGAGCTCCTACAATGAGCAGTTCTTC CASRRTSGSSYNEQFF
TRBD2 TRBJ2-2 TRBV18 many TGTGCCAGCTCACCACCCCCGGGAGGCCGCAACACCGGGGAGCTGTTTTTT CASSPPPGGRNTGELFF